This T cell receptor (beta chain) was identified during a study of identical twins. Findings and limits, study-wide: The study found that models underestimated out-of-frame TCR alpha sharing in monozygotic twins. Without tracking the same donors, conclusions rested on cross-sectional statistical analysis. Fewer insertions were carried by abundant cord blood beta clonotypes, but none was seen in memory repertoires.

Unique molecular identifiers were present on cDNA, and template switching added a universal primer site. TCRdb re-derived calls from the 5' RACE reads in MiXCR, one entry per CDR3 protein. The sample yields 1,800,000 or so distinct CDR3 sequences, under 35% seen once. The CDR3 length is 17 residues. A note on this clonotype: Its matching antigen is unknown.

Sequenced material: cord blood. This TCR was recovered from a newborn girl in good health. The V call is TRBV12-3 or TRBV12-4, the J call TRBJ2-1; 10 bases fit TRBD2. TRBJ2-7 explains the end of the DNA better; the J call may be wrong. The CDR3 DNA follows: TGTGCCAGCAGTTTAATTCCTAGCGGGAGTTCTTACAATGAGCAGTACTTC. It is translated as CASSLIPSGSSYNEQYF.